A single sample gave rise to the 3 T cell receptor beta chains below, sequenced in a study of monozygotic twins with inflammatory bowel disease. From its re-call of the 5' RACE reads, TCRdb lists each CDR3 protein once, without DNA. The sample holds 300,000 to 400,000 distinct CDR3 sequences. What was sequenced was blood. The receptor set was obtained from a human donor with ulcerative colitis or Crohn's disease, or a healthy co-twin of an affected twin (not recorded which).

The chain is built from TRBV12-3 or TRBV12-4 and TRBJ2-3; TCRdb's assignment of TRBD1 cannot be checked, as there is no DNA. The CDR3 spans 15 residues. The CDR3 is CASSLTGTHTDTQYF.

V is TRBV5-4 and J is TRBJ2-4; without DNA, the TCRdb call of TRBD2 cannot be checked. The CDR3 contains 18 residues. Germline assignment: CDR1 SGHNT and CDR2 YYREEE (reference sequence). The CDR3 here is CASSLGGATSSGKNMQYF.

The V gene is TRBV3-1, the J gene TRBJ1-4. The CDR3 length is 14 residues. The germline V gene encodes CDR1 LGHDT and CDR2 YNNKEL (reference sequence). The CDR3 loop reads CASSQEITASSMFF.